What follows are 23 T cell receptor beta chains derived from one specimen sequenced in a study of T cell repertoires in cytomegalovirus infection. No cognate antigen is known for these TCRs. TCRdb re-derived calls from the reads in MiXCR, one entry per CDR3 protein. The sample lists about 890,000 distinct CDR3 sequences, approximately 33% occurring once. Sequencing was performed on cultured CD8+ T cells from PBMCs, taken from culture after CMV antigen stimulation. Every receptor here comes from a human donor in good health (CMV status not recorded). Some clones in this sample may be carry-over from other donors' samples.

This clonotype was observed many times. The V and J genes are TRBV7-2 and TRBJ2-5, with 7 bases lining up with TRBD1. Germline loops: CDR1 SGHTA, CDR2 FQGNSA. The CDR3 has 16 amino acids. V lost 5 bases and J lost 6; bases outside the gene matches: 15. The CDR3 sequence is CASSQNLGGAWQTQYF. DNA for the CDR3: TGTGCCAGCAGCCAGAATTTAGGGGGCGCGTGGCAGACCCAGTACTTC.

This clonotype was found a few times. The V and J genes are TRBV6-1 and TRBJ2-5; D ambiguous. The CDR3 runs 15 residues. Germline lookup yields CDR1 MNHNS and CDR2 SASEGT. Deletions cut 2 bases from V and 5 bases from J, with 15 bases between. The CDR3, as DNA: TGTGCCAGCAGTGAATTTGGAAACCCCCGGGAGACCCAGTACTTC. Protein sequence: CASSEFGNPRETQYF.

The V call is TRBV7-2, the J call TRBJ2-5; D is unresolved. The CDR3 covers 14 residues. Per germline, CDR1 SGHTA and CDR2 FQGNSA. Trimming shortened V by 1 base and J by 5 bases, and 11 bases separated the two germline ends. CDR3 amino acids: CASSLGLVLETQYF. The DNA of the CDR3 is TGTGCCAGCAGCTTAGGGCTAGTTCTTGAGACCCAGTACTTC.

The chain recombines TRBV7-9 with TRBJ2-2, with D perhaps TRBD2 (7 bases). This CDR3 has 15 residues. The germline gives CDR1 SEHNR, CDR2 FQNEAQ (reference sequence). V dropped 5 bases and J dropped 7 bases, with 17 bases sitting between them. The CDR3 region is CASSPQGGGFGELFF. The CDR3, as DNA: TGTGCCAGCAGCCCTCAAGGGGGGGGCTTCGGGGAGCTGTTTTTT. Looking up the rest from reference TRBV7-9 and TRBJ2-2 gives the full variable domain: DTGVSQNPRHKITKRGQNVTFRCDPISEHNRLYWYRQTLGQGPEFLTYFQNEAQLEKSRLLSDRFSAERPKGSFSTLEIQRTEQGDSAMYLCASSPQGGGFGELFFGEGSRLTVL.

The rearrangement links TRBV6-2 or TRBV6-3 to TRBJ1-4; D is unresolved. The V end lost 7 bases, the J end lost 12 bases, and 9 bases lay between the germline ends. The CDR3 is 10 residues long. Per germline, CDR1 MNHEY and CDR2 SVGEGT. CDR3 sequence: CASNGKQLFF. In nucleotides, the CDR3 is TGTGCCAGCAACGGGAAGCAACTGTTTTTT.

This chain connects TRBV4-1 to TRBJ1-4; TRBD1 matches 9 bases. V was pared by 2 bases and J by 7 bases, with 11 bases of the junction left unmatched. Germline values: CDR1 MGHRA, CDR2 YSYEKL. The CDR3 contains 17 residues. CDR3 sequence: CASSQWSPGQGSEKLFF. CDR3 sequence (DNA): TGCGCCAGCAGCCAATGGAGCCCGGGACAGGGTAGTGAAAAACTGTTTTTT.

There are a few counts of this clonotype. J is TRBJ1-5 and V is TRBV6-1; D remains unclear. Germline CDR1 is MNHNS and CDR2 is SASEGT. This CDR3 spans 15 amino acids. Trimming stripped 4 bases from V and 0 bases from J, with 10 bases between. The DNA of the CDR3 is TGTGCCAGCAGTGTTCGGGATTATAGCAATCAGCCCCAGCATTTT. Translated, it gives CASSVRDYSNQPQHF.

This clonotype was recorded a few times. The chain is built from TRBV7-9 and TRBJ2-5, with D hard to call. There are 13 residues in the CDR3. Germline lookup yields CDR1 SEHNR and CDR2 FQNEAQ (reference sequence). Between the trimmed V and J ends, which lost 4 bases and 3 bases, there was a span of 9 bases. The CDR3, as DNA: TGTGCCAGCAGCTCCGACTGGGAAGAGACCCAGTACTTC. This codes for CASSSDWEETQYF.

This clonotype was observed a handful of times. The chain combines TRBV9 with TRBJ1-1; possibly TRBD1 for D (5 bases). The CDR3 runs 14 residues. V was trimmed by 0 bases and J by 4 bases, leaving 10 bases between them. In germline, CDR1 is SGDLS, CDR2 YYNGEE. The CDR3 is CASSVVRGFTEAFF. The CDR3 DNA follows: TGTGCCAGCAGCGTAGTGAGGGGTTTCACTGAAGCTTTCTTT.

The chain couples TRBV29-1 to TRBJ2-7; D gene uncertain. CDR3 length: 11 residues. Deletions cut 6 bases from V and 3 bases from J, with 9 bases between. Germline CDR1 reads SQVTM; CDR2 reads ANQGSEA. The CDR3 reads CSVVAHYEQYF. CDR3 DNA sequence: TGCAGCGTCGTGGCACACTACGAGCAGTACTTC.

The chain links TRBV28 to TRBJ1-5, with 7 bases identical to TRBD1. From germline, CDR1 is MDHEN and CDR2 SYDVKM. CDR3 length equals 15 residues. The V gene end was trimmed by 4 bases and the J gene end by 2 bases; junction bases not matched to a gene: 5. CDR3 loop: CASSSTGLGNQPQHF. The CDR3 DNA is TGTGCCAGCAGTTCGACAGGGTTGGGCAATCAGCCCCAGCATTTT.

The CDR3 sequence is CASSLAREYRELFF. The CDR3, as DNA: TGTGCCAGCAGTTTAGCCAGGGAATACCGGGAGCTGTTTTTT. The rearrangement links TRBV27 to TRBJ2-2; D is possibly TRBD1 (5 bases). Trimming pared 2 bases from V and 9 bases from J, leaving 13 bases between. This CDR3 is 14 amino acids long. The V gene's germline CDR1 is MNHEY and CDR2 SMNVEV (reference sequence).

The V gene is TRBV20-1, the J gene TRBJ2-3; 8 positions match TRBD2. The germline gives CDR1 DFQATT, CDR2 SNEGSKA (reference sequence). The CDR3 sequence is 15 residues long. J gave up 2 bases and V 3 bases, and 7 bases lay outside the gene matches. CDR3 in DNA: TGCAGTGCTAGTCCCCAGCGGGGGTACACAGATACGCAGTATTTT. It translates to CSASPQRGYTDTQYF.

The CDR3 reads CASSGHGKNIQYF. The CDR3 region has the DNA TGTGCCAGCAGCGGTCACGGGAAAAACATTCAGTACTTC. The genes are TRBV9 and TRBJ2-4; D gene uncertain. Looked up from germline, CDR1 is SGDLS and CDR2 is YYNGEE. V dropped 3 bases and J dropped 4 bases, with 8 bases sitting between them. The CDR3 is 13 residues long.

In DNA, the CDR3 is TGTGCCAGCAGCTCGGGACCGGGACTAGCGGGAAATGAGCAGTTCTTC. The encoded protein is CASSSGPGLAGNEQFF. The chain uses TRBV5-6 and TRBJ2-1, with 13 nucleotides matching TRBD2. The CDR3 spans 16 residues. Germline CDR1 is SGHDT and CDR2 is YYEEEE. Unmatched junction bases numbered 7, after V lost 3 bases and J lost 7 bases.

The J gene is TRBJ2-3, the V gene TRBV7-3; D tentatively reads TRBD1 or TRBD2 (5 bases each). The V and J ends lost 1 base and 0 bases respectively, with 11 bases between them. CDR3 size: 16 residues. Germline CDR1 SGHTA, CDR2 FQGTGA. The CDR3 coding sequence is TGTGCCAGCAGCTTAATTGACGGGGCGAGCACAGATACGCAGTATTTT. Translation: CASSLIDGASTDTQYF.

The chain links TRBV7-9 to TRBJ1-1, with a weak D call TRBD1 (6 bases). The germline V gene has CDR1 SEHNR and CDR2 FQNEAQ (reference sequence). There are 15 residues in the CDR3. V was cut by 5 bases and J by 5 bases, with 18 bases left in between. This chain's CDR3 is CASSQAGGARTEAFF. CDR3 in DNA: TGTGCCAGCAGCCAAGCGGGGGGGGCGAGGACTGAAGCTTTCTTT.

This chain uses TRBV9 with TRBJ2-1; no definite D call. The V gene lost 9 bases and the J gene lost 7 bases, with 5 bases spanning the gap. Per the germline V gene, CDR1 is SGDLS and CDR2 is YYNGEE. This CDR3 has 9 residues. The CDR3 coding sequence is TGTGCCATCCAGAATGAGCAGTTCTTC. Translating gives CAIQNEQFF.

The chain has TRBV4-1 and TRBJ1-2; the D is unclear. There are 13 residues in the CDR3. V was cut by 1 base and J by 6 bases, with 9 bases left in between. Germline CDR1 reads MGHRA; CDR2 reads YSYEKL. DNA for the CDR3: TGCGCCAGCAGCCAAGTACAGTCCGATGGCTACACCTTC. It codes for CASSQVQSDGYTF.

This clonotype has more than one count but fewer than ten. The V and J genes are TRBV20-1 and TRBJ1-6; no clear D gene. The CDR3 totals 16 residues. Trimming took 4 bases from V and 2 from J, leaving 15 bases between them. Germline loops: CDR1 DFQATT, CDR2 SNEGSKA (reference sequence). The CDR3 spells CSAIAIGSTYNSPLHF. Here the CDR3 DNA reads TGCAGTGCTATCGCTATTGGGTCTACCTATAATTCACCCCTCCACTTT.

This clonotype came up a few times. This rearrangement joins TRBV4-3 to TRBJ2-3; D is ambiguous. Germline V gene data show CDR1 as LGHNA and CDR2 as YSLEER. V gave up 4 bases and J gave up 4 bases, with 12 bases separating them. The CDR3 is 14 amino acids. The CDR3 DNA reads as TGCGCCAGCAGCCCCACAGTGGTCCCAGATACGCAGTATTTT. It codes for CASSPTVVPDTQYF.

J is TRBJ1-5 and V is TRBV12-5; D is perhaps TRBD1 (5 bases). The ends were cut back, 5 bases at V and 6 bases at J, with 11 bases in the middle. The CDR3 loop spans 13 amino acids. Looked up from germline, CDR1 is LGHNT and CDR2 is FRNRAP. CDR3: CASGGSGGQPQHF. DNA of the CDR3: TGTGCTAGTGGTGGCTCTGGGGGTCAGCCCCAGCATTTT.

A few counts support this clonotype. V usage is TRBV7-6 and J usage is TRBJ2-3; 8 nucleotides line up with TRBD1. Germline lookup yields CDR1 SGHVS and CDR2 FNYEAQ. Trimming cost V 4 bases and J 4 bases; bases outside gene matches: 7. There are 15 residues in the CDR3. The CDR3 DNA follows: TGTGCCAGCAGCTATTACGGACAGGGATCAGATACGCAGTATTTT. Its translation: CASSYYGQGSDTQYF.